One and the same sample provided the 17 T cell receptor beta chains below, sequenced in a study of blood T cell repertoires in COVID-19. The method was immunoSEQ multiplex PCR; TCRdb's version includes in-frame clones alone and lacks a portion of them. The table lists 150,000 to 200,000 clones, approximately 79% of them singletons, with approximately 26% in the top ten. The sample comprised peripheral blood. These receptors all come from a woman in her 70s with acute or convalescent COVID-19.

V is TRBV5-1 and J is TRBJ1-6; D possibly corresponds to TRBD1 (6 bases). V was trimmed by 6 bases and J by 5 bases, leaving 12 bases between them. The CDR3 spans 14 residues. Germline loops: CDR1 SGHRS, CDR2 YFSETQ. DNA for the CDR3: TGCGCCAGCAAGGACAGAACTGATAATTCACCCCTCCACTTT. This encodes CASKDRTDNSPLHF.

V usage is TRBV5-1 and J usage is TRBJ2-3; 7 bases line up with TRBD1. Germline V gene sequence: CDR1 SGHRS, CDR2 YFSETQ. After removal of 6 bases from V and 3 bases from J, the junction contained 7 bases not matched to a gene. This CDR3 contains 14 residues. CDR3 sequence reads: CASNSGGLTDTQYF. The CDR3 nucleotides read TGCGCCAGCAACTCAGGGGGATTGACAGATACGCAGTATTTT. Filled out from reference TRBV5-1 and TRBJ2-3, the complete variable domain reads KAGVTQTPRYLIKTRGQQVTLSCSPISGHRSVSWYQQTPGQGLQFLFEYFSETQRNKGNFPGRFSGRQFSNSRSEMNVSTLELGDSALYLCASNSGGLTDTQYFGPGTRLTVL.

The chain employs TRBV15 and TRBJ2-7, with 10 bases lining up with TRBD2. CDR1 and CDR2 from the germline V gene are LNHNV and YYDKDF (reference sequence). The CDR3 extends over 15 amino acids. After removal of 0 bases from V and 5 bases from J, the junction contained 4 bases not matched to a gene. This CDR3 reads CATSRDYTSGNEQYF. The CDR3 DNA is TGTGCCACCAGCAGAGATTATACTAGCGGGAACGAGCAGTACTTC. The full variable domain, in which reference TRBV15 and TRBJ2-7 provide the parts outside the CDR3, is DAMVIQNPRYQVTQFGKPVTLSCSQTLNHNVMYWYQQKSSQAPKLLFHYYDKDFNNEADTPDNFQSRRPNTSFCFLDIRSPGLGDTAMYLCATSRDYTSGNEQYFGPGTRLTVT.

The V and J genes are TRBV5-1 and TRBJ2-3, with D hard to call. Trimming cost V 0 bases and J 0 bases, with 20 bases left between them. CDR1 SGHRS and CDR2 YFSETQ come from the germline V gene. This CDR3 has 19 amino acids. The DNA of the CDR3 is TGCGCCAGCAGCTTGGCCAGAGTCAAGGCGGTCCCTAGCACAGATACGCAGTATTTT. Its protein product is CASSLARVKAVPSTDTQYF.

V usage is TRBV18 and J usage is TRBJ2-2; TRBD2 agrees at 9 bases. The CDR3 runs 18 residues. Germline CDR1 reads KGHSH; CDR2 reads LQKENI. V was clipped by 3 bases and J by 0 bases; unmatched bases: 8. The CDR3 region is CASSPRKLAGANTGELFF. The CDR3 DNA sequence: TGTGCCAGCTCACCGAGGAAATTAGCGGGGGCGAACACCGGGGAGCTGTTTTTT.

The genes are TRBV21-1 and TRBJ2-2; TRBD2, as called in the table, went unchecked against the DNA. TRBV21-1 is designated a pseudogene. The CDR3 is 16 residues long. CDR3 bases: TGTGCCAGCAGACTAGCGGGGGGCGCGAACACCGGGGAGCTGTTTTTT. Its translation: CASRLAGGANTGELFF.

This clone was recorded at least ten times. The rearrangement joins TRBV7-9 to TRBJ2-3; no definite D call. This CDR3 is built from 17 residues. V lost 2 bases and J 2 bases, leaving 17 bases between the germline ends. CDR1 SEHNR and CDR2 FQNEAQ come from the germline V gene (reference sequence). The CDR3 region has the DNA TGTGCCAGCAGCTTATCCAGTACAGTAGGCCTCACAGATACGCAGTATTTT. It specifies CASSLSSTVGLTDTQYF.

The rearrangement joins TRBV7-2 to TRBJ2-7, with D maybe TRBD2 (6 bases). The CDR3 totals 15 residues. Germline CDR1 SGHTA, CDR2 FQGNSA. V gave up 1 base and J gave up 0 bases, with 10 bases separating them. The CDR3 here is CASSLVSGDSYEQYF. The CDR3 DNA reads TGTGCCAGCAGCTTAGTATCGGGGGACTCCTACGAGCAGTACTTC.

The chain carries TRBV3-1 (or the pseudogene TRBV3-2) and TRBJ1-6; tentative D call: TRBD1 (5 bases). With 6 bases removed from V and 7 bases from J, the gap between germline ends came to 13 bases. The germline V gene encodes CDR1 LGHDT and CDR2 YNNKEL (reference sequence). This CDR3 is 14 amino acids long. CDR3 nucleotide sequence: TGTGCCAGCAGTCAACAGGTGTTCAATTCACCCCTCCACTTT. Encoded protein: CASSQQVFNSPLHF.

This chain joins TRBV5-6 and TRBJ1-1, with a possible D match to TRBD1 (5 bases). The CDR3 is made up of 13 amino acids. The ends were cut back, 8 bases at V and 7 bases at J, with 18 bases in the middle. Germline V CDR1 and CDR2: SGHDT, YYEEEE. CDR3 region: CASMRTFGGEAFF. CDR3 bases: TGTGCCAGTATGCGGACTTTCGGGGGTGAAGCTTTCTTT.

V gene TRBV19 combines with J gene TRBJ2-1, with 7 bases that match TRBD2. The CDR3 totals 17 residues. Germline V gives CDR1 LNHDA, CDR2 SQIVND (reference sequence). After removal of 4 bases from V and 1 base from J, the junction contained 10 bases not matched to a gene. The CDR3, as DNA: TGTGCCAGTAGTAGGGTACGGGAGGACCTATCCTACAATGAGCAGTTCTTC. This gives the protein CASSRVREDLSYNEQFF.

This clone was seen more than once but under ten times. The rearrangement uses TRBV7-9 and TRBJ1-1; TRBD1 matches at 9 bases. This CDR3 region has 17 residues. The germline gives CDR1 SEHNR, CDR2 FQNEAQ (reference sequence). Losses at the gene ends were 3 bases for V and 0 bases for J; bases not matched to a gene: 8. CDR3 in amino acids: CASSFYRGRFVNTEAFF. In nucleotides, the CDR3 is TGTGCCAGCAGCTTTTACAGGGGGCGGTTCGTGAACACTGAAGCTTTCTTT.

The chain employs TRBV27 and TRBJ1-1; no firm D call. Germline-derived CDR1 and CDR2 are MNHEY and SMNVEV (reference sequence). The CDR3 has 14 amino acids. V lost 5 bases and J lost 1, with 11 bases in between. The CDR3: CASSAGLRNTEAFF. In DNA form, the CDR3 reads TGTGCCAGCAGTGCCGGTTTAAGGAACACTGAAGCTTTCTTT.

This clone was detected only a few times. The chain links TRBV7-2 to TRBJ2-5; TRBD2 is a possible D gene (6 bases). The CDR3 has 13 amino acids. Germline V CDR1 and CDR2: SGHTA, FQGNSA. The germline V and J ends were trimmed by 4 bases and 5 bases, with 11 bases remaining between them. The chain's CDR3 is CASSYGRFETQYF. CDR3 nucleotide sequence: TGTGCCAGCAGCTACGGGAGATTCGAGACCCAGTACTTC.

The genes are TRBV5-6 and TRBJ2-2; TRBD2 aligns across 11 bases. The CDR3 length is 15 residues. Trimming removed 5 bases from V and 7 bases from J; junction bases left unmatched: 7. From germline, CDR1 is SGHDT and CDR2 YYEEEE. The CDR3 DNA sequence: TGTGCCAGCAGTCGCCTTGGGACTAGCGGCGGGGAGCTGTTTTTT. Translating gives CASSRLGTSGGELFF. Complete variable domain (other parts from reference TRBV5-6 and TRBJ2-2): DAGVTQSPTHLIKTRGQQVTLRCSPKSGHDTVSWYQQALGQGPQFIFQYYEEEERQRGNFPDRFSGHQFPNYSSELNVNALLLGDSALYLCASSRLGTSGGELFFGEGSRLTVL.

This clone was observed a handful of times. The chain uses TRBV6-5 and TRBJ1-6; D gene ambiguous. Germline V gene lookup returns CDR1 MNHEY and CDR2 SVGAGI. Trimming pared 6 bases from V and 7 bases from J, leaving 7 bases between. The CDR3 sequence is 12 residues long. CDR3 protein: CASRMGNSPLHF. The DNA of the CDR3 is TGTGCCAGCAGGATGGGCAATTCACCCCTCCACTTT.

The CDR3 DNA is TGTGCCAGCAGTCTCGGACAGGGCGGGCAGTACTTC. Translating it yields CASSLGQGGQYF. The chain couples TRBV28 to TRBJ2-7, with 8 bases fitting TRBD1. Germline values: CDR1 MDHEN, CDR2 SYDVKM. Trimming cost V 5 bases and J 9 bases; bases outside gene matches: 6. CDR3 length: 12 residues.